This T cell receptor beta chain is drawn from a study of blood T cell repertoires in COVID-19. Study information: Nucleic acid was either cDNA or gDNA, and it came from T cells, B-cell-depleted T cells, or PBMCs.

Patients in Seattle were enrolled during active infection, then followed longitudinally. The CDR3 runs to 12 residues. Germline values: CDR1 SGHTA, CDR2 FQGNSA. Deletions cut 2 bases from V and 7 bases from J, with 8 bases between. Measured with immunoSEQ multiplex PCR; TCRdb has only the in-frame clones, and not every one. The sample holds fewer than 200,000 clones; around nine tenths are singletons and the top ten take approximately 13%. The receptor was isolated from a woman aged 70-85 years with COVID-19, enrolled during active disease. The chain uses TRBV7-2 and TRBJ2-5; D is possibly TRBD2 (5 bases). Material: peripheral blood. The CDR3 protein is CASSLNGMTQYF. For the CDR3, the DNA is TGTGCCAGCAGCTTAAACGGGATGACCCAGTACTTC.